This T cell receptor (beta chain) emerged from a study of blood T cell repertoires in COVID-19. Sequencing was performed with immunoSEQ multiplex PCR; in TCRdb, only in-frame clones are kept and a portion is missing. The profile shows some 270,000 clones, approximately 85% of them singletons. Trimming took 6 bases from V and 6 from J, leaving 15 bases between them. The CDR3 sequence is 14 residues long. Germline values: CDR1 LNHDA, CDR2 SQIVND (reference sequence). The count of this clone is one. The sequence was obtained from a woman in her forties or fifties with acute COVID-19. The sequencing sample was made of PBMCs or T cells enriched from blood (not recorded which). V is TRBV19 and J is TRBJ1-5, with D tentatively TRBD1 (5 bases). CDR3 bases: TGTGCCAGTAGCCCCCTCGGGACTAGTCAGCCCCAGCATTTT. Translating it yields CASSPLGTSQPQHF. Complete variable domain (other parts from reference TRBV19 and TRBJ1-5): DGGITQSPKYLFRKEGQNVTLSCEQNLNHDAMYWYRQDPGQGLRLIYYSQIVNDFQKGDIAEGYSVSREKKESFPLTVTSAQKNPTAFYLCASSPLGTSQPQHFGDGTRLSIL.